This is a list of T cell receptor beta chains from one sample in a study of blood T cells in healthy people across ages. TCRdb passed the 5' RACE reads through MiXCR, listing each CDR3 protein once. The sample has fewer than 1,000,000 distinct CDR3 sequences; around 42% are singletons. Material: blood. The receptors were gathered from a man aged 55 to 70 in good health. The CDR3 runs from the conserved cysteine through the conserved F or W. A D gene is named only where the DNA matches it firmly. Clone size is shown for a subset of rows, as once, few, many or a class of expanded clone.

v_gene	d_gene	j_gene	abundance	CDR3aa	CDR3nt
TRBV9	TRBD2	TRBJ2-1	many	CASSVGTAGGPEQFF	TGTGCCAGCAGCGTGGGTACAGCGGGGGGGCCCGAGCAGTTCTTC
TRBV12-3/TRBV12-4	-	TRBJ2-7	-	CAGSLGVSYEQYF	TGTGCCGGCAGTTTAGGAGTCTCCTACGAGCAGTACTTC
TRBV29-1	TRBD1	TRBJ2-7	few	CGVEGLHRGLYEQYF	TGCGGCGTTGAGGGGCTACACAGGGGGCTCTACGAGCAGTACTTC
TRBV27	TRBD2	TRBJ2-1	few	CASSPFGLAGAFYNEQFF	TGTGCCAGCAGTCCCTTTGGACTAGCGGGGGCCTTCTACAATGAGCAGTTCTTC
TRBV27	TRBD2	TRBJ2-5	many	CASSPGTSGIPTQETQYF	TGTGCCAGCAGTCCGGGGACTAGCGGGATTCCCACTCAAGAGACCCAGTACTTC
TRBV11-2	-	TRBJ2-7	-	CASNLGGDSYEQYF	TGTGCCAGCAACCTAGGGGGGGACTCCTACGAGCAGTACTTC
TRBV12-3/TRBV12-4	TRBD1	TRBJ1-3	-	CASSLGQGDGNTIYF	TGTGCCAGCAGCCTGGGACAGGGGGACGGAAACACCATATATTTT
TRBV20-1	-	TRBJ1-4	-	CSARDSTIHRATNEKLFF	TGCAGTGCTAGAGATTCAACGATCCACAGAGCTACTAATGAAAAACTGTTTTTT
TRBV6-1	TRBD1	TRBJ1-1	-	CASSDRGRFGVSSGTEAFF	TGTGCCAGTTCGGACAGGGGGCGCTTCGGGGTGTCCTCAGGAACTGAAGCTTTCTTT
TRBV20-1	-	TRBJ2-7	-	CSARDKGCEQYF	TGCAGTGCTAGAGATAAAGGGTGCGAGCAGTACTTC
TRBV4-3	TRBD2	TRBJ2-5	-	CASNRAGGPLQETQYF	TGCGCCAGCAACCGGGCGGGGGGGCCATTACAAGAGACCCAGTACTTC
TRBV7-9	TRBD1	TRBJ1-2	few	CASSLGGTGSGYTF	TGTGCCAGCAGCTTAGGCGGGACAGGGTCTGGCTACACCTTC